A single T cell receptor beta chain is shown here with its context. The sample comes from a study of blood T cell repertoires in COVID-19. Study information: T cells, B-cell-depleted T cells, or PBMCs provided the cDNA or gDNA that served as material.

Generated by immunoSEQ multiplex PCR, the TCRdb table keeps only in-frame clones and is missing some. The sample holds 110,000 to 150,000 clones, 75% to 85% seen once. Germline V gene sequence: CDR1 SGHDN, CDR2 FVKESK. Between the trimmed V and J ends, which lost 3 bases and 0 bases, there was a span of 15 bases. The CDR3 runs to 16 residues. The source material was peripheral blood. This chain connects TRBV14 to TRBJ2-7; TRBD1 might be the D (5 bases). This receptor was obtained from a man aged 55 to 70 with acute or convalescent COVID-19. The CDR3 DNA reads TGTGCCAGCAGCCACCTTGGCAGGGCCTTCTCCTACGAGCAGTACTTC. This sequence encodes CASSHLGRAFSYEQYF.